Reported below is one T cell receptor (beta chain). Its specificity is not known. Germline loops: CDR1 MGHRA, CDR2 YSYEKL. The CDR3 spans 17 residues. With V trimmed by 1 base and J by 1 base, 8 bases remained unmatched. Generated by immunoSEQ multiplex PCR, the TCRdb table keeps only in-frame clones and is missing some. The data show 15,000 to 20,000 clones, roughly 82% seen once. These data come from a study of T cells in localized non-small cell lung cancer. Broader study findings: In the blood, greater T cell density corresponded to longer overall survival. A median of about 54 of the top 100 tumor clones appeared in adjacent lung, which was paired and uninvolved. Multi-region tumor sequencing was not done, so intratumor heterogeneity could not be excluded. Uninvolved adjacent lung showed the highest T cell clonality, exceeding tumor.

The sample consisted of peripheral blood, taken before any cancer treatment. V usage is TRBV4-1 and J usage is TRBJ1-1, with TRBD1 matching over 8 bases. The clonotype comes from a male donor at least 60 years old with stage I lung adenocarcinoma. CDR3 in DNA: TGCGCCAGCAGCCAAGGACCCTCCGGACAGGGGAACACTGAAGCTTTCTTT. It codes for CASSQGPSGQGNTEAFF.